This T cell receptor beta chain was sequenced in a study of identical twins (dated by TCRdb to 2016 to 2017). Looking at the study overall: To test whether fetal clonotypes persist, the study used deep sequencing on TCR alpha and beta repertoires from monozygotic twins, unrelated adults of various ages, and cord blood. To rule out contamination, replicate twin experiments were performed at different times with different library preparation protocols.

The method was 5' RACE. Sequenced on an Illumina HiSeq 2000. A universal primer binding site was added through template switching, and the final cDNA carried a unique molecular identifier so that TCR cDNA molecules could be counted accurately. Specific primers in the conserved constant-segment region were used to synthesize first-strand cDNA for the TCR alpha and beta chains. To control for contamination, each cDNA library was double barcoded with a SMART-Mk sample barcode plus Illumina barcodes. TruSeq adapter sequences along with Illumina sample barcodes were introduced in two successive PCR steps. TCR alpha and beta cDNA libraries were sequenced on the Illumina HiSeq platform with custom primers. The original pipeline was this. MiGEC processed the raw reads to extract unique molecular identifiers, while MiXCR was used to determine the CDR3 positions. For each individual, recombination models were inferred using an EM algorithm with the repgenHMM and IGoR tools. Shared clonotypes were analyzed with the tcR package in R, and sharing was normalized by the product of cloneset sizes. To study raw recombination without the effects of thymic and clonal selection, out-of-frame nonproductive sequences were analyzed. The public reads were reanalyzed by TCRdb: fastp trimming at Q25, MiXCR alignment, in-frame beta chains only. Rows are unified per CDR3 protein, each entry keeping the most common DNA and genes. The V and J calls were not made by the authors but by TCRdb's processing. The sample table holds a few hundred thousand distinct CDR3 sequences, of which roughly 13% were seen once. The ten largest clones add up to 4% to 5% of the sample.

Only healthy Caucasian donors were included. The twin cohort consisted of three pairs of female monozygotic twins, all aged roughly 18 to 29 years. Miltenyi CD45RO+ enrichment and human naive T-cell isolation kits were used to isolate memory (CD45RO+) and naive T cells from PBMC. A word on this clonotype: The antigen it binds to is not known. No base-level quality is on record; no much larger clone is a single base apart.

The investigation overall reported the following: In beta out-of-frame sequences, excess twin sharing was weaker, because having fewer shared sequences lowered the signal-to-noise ratio. In monozygotic twins, out-of-frame TCR alpha sharing was systematically underestimated by recombination models, although the models agreed with sharing between unrelated individuals. Abundant cord blood beta clonotypes carried fewer insertions; young adult naive repertoires showed a weaker similar trend, while memory repertoires showed none. Compared with coincidental sharing between unrelated individuals, out-of-frame TCR alpha sequences shared between twins showed an excess of sequences with low generation probability. Zero-insertion analyses could be partly confounded by invariant T cells such as MAIT and iNKT, though diverse VJ usage argued against such confounding for most clonotypes. Because the same donors could not be followed over many years, conclusions were based on cross-sectional statistical analysis.

The same data also contributed to another study, on yellow fever vaccine responses in identical twins. Taken from the second paper: According to the authors, in identical twins the way T cells responded to vaccination appeared partly convergent and partly personalized. Focusing on identical twins, the study followed the T cell clones that responded to the vaccine, and did so with precision.

The sample taken for sequencing was memory (CD45RO+) T cells sorted from blood. The cell subset or site label, read with the paper, signifies: CD45RO+ enriched T cells. The TCR comes from a woman between 18 and 29 years old in good health.

The DNA sequence is as follows: TGCGCCAGCAGCCAAGATAAGGCAGGGCACACTGAAGCTTTCTTT. This is translated as CASSQDKAGHTEAFF. Rearrangement joined TRBV4-3 to TRBJ1-1, and the D gene may be TRBD1, 5 bases matching. The germline V gene supplies CDR1 LGHNA and CDR2 YSLEER. CDR3 length: 15 amino acids, cysteine to phenylalanine. This entry keeps only the CDR3 DNA: 45 bases, framed from base 1. V drops 0 bases and J drops 3 bases, leaving 11 bases in between.